This T cell receptor beta chain was retrieved from a study of glioma-infiltrating T cells. Trimming stripped 1 base from V and 1 base from J, with 4 bases between. The CDR3 runs 13 residues. Germline V gives CDR1 DFQATT, CDR2 SNEGSKA (reference sequence). Amplification of TCR alpha and beta CDR3 regions from RNA used iRepertoire nested multiplex PCR. MiXCR, applied by TCRdb to the multiplex PCR reads, yields one record per CDR3 protein. The data hold 300,000 to 400,000 distinct CDR3 sequences, with 41% observed a single time. V and J are TRBV20-1 and TRBJ2-2, with unresolved D. This receptor was obtained from a human donor with low-grade glioma or glioblastoma, undergoing nonglioma brain surgery, or in good health (not recorded which). The sample was glioma tissue, nonneoplastic brain tissue, or PBMCs (not recorded which). The CDR3 coding sequence is TGCAGTGCTAGAGGCGGGAACACCGGGGAGCTGTTTTTT. Its protein is CSARGGNTGELFF.